This TCR beta chain was captured by sequencing in a study of blood T cell repertoires in COVID-19 (dated by TCRdb to the early 2020s). Some background on the complete study: Samples covering the acute and convalescent phases of COVID-19 were provided by collaborators in the United States, Italy and Spain. The material from the prospective study consisted of cDNA or gDNA derived from T cells, B-cell-depleted T cells, or PBMCs. The dataset comprised deeply sampled blood TCRbeta repertoires from subjects exposed to, actively infected with, or recovered from COVID-19. The repertoires were released in a freely available public database intended as a resource for research on the immune response to SARS-CoV-2. Samples came from the ongoing ImmuneRACE study (first 160 participants) plus 1,254 subjects from 6 global collaborators. The sample metadata nearly always contained a de-identified subject ID, COVID-19 status, age in years and sex. Where HLA class I and class II types were available, the types were taken from metadata supplied by the sample provider, not from assay-based typing.

Each collaborating institution followed its own protocols to collect whole blood in K2EDTA tubes. For TCRbeta analysis, collaborators shipped samples in one of three forms: frozen whole blood, isolated PBMCs, or DNA extracted from either of those sample types. The immunoSEQ Assay, a bias-controlled multiplex PCR, was used to amplify TCRbeta CDR3 regions from genomic DNA. In the authors' own workflow: Nucleated cell counts per sample were estimated from amplification of reference gene primers within the assay. To quantify the absolute abundance of each unique TCRbeta CDR3 rearrangement, sequence reads were collapsed and filtered. For each sample, productive Simpson clonality was calculated as the square root of Simpson's diversity index over productive rearrangements. TCRdb retrieved this table from immuneACCESS and kept in-frame rearrangements only. Not all clones are present; in checked studies, unresolved V genes account for under half, and no reason is known for the remainder. V, J and clone size are those of that table, while D and trimming were read from the DNA. The sample contains approximately 81,000 clones, 82% of them found a single time. The ten largest clones take up around 7.2% of the sample.

As to this clone: Its recognized antigen is unknown. Nothing much larger sits one base from this clone, and base qualities are not available.

From a lookup of the germline V gene, CDR1 and CDR2 are KGHSH and LQKENI. The CDR3 spans 15 residues, from the cysteine through the phenylalanine. The entry retains the CDR3 DNA only, 45 bases that are in frame from base 1. The germline V end is reduced by 3 bases and the J end by 4 bases; junction bases left unmatched: 6. Points the paper makes about the study in general: The amount of clinical and demographic metadata varied by source and participant and was provided uncurated.

The sequenced sample was peripheral blood. The chain employs TRBV18 and TRBJ1-2, with 9 junctional bases fitting TRBD1. The TCR was taken from a human donor in a cohort sampled during active COVID-19. The CDR3 is CASSPGTGSAYGYTF. The sequenced DNA is TGTGCCAGCTCACCCGGGACAGGGAGTGCCTATGGCTACACCTTC. With all but the CDR3 taken from the reference TRBV18 and TRBJ1-2 genes, the full variable domain is: NAGVMQNPRHLVRRRGQEARLRCSPMKGHSHVYWYRQLPEEGLKFMVYLQKENIIDESGMPKERFSAEFPKEGPSILRIQQVVRGDSAAYFCASSPGTGSAYGYTFGSGTRLTVV.